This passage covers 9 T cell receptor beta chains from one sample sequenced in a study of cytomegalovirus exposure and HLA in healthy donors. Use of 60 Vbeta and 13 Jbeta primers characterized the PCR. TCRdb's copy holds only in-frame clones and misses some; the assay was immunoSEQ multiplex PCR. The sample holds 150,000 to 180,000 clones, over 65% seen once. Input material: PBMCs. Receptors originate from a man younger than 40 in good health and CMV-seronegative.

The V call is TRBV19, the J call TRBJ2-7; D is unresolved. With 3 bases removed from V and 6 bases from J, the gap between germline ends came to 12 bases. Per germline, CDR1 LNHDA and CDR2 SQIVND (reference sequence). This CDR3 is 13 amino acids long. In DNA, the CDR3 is TGTGCCAGTAGTATTCATTCGGGTGTCGAGCAGTACTTC. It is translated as CASSIHSGVEQYF.

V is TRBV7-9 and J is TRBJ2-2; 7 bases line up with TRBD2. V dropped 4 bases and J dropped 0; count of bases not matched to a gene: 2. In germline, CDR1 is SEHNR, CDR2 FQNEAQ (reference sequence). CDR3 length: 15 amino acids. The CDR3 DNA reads TGTGCCAGCAGCTCAAGCGGGGCGAACACCGGGGAGCTGTTTTTT. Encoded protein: CASSSSGANTGELFF. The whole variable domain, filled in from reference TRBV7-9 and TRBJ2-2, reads DTGVSQNPRHKITKRGQNVTFRCDPISEHNRLYWYRQTLGQGPEFLTYFQNEAQLEKSRLLSDRFSAERPKGSFSTLEIQRTEQGDSAMYLCASSSSGANTGELFFGEGSRLTVL.

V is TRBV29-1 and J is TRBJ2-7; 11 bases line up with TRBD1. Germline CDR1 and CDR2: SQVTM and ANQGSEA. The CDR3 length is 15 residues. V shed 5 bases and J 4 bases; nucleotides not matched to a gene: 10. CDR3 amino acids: CSVTREGQGEYEQYF. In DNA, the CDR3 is TGCAGCGTTACCCGTGAGGGACAGGGGGAGTACGAGCAGTACTTC.

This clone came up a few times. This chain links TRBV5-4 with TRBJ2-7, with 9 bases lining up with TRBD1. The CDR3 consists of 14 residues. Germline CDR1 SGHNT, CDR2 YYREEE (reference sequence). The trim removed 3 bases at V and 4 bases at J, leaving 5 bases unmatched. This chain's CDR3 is CASSSKTGGYEQYF. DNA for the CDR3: TGTGCCAGCAGCTCCAAGACAGGGGGGTACGAGCAGTACTTC.

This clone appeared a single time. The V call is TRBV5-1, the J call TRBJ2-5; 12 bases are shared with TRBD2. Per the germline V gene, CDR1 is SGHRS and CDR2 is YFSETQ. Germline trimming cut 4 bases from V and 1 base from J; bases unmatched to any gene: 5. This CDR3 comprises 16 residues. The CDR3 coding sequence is TGCGCCAGCAGCCTGACTAGCGGGGGATCCCAAGAGACCCAGTACTTC. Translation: CASSLTSGGSQETQYF.

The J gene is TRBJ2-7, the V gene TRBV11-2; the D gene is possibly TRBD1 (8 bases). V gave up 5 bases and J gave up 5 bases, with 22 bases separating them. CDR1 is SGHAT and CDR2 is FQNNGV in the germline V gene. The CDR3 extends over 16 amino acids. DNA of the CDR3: TGTGCCAGCAGCCCCTCCCCCCGGACAGGGAGGGACGAGCAGTACTTC. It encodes CASSPSPRTGRDEQYF. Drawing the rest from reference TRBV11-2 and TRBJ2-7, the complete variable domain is EAGVAQSPRYKIIEKRQSVAFWCNPISGHATLYWYQQILGQGPKLLIQFQNNGVVDDSQLPKDRFSAERLKGVDSTLKIQPAKLEDSAVYLCASSPSPRTGRDEQYFGPGTRLTVT.

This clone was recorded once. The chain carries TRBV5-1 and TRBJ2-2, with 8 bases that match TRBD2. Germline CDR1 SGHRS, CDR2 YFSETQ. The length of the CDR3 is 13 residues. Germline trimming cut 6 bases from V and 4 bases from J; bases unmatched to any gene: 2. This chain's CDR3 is CASNREGTGELFF. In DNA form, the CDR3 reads TGCGCCAGCAACCGGGAGGGCACCGGGGAGCTGTTTTTT.

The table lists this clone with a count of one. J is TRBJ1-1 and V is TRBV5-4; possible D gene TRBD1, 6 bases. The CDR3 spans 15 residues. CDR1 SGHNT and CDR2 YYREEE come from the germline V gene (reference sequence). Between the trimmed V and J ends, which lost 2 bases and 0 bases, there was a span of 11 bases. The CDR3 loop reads CASSFEQGMNTEAFF. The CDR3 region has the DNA TGTGCCAGCAGCTTTGAACAGGGAATGAACACTGAAGCTTTCTTT.

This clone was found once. The CDR3 DNA follows: TGCGCCAGCAACCCTAGCGGGGGAAGGAATGAGCAGTTCTTC. This translates into CASNPSGGRNEQFF. The chain carries TRBV5-1 and TRBJ2-1, with TRBD2 matching over 10 bases. This CDR3 contains 14 residues. CDR1 and CDR2 from the germline V gene are SGHRS and YFSETQ. The ends lost 6 bases at V and 7 bases at J; junction bases unmatched: 7.